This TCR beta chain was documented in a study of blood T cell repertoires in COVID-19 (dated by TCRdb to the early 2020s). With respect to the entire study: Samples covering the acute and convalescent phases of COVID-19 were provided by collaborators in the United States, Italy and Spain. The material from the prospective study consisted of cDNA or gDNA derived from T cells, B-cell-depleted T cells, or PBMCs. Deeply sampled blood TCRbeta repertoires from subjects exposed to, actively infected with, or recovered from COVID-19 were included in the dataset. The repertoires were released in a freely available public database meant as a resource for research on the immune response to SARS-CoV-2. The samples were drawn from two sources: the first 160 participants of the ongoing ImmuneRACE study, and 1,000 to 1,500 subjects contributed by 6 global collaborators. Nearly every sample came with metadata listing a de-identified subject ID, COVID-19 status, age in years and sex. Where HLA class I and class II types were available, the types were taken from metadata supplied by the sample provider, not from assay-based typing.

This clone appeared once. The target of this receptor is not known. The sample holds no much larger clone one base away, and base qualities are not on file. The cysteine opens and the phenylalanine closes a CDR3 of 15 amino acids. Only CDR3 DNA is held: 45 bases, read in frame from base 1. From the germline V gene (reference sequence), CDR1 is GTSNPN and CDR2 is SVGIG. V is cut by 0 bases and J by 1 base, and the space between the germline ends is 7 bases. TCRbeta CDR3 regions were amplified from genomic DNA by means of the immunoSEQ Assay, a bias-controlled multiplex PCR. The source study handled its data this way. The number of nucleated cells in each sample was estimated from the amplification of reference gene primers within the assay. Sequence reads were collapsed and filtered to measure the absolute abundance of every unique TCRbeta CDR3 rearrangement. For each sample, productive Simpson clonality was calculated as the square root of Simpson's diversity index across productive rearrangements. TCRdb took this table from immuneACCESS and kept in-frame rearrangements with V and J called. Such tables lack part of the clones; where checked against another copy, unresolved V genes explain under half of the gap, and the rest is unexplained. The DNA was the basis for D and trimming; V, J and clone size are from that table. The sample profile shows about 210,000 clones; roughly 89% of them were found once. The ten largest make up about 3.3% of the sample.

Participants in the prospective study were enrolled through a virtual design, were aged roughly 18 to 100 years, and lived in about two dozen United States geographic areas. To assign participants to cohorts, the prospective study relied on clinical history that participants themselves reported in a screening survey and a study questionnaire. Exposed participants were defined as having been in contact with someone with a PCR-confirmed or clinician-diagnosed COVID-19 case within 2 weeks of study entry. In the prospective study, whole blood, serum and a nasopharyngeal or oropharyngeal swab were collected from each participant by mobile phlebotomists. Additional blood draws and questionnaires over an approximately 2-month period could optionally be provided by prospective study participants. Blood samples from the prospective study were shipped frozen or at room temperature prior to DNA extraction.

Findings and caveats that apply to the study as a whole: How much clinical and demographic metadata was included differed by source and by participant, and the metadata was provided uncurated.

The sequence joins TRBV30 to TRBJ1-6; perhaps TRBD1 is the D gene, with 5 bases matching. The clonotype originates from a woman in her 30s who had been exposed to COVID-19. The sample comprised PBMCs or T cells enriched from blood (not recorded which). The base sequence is TGTGCCTGGAGTGTGGGGGGATCCTATAATTCACCCCTCCACTTT. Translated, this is CAWSVGGSYNSPLHF.